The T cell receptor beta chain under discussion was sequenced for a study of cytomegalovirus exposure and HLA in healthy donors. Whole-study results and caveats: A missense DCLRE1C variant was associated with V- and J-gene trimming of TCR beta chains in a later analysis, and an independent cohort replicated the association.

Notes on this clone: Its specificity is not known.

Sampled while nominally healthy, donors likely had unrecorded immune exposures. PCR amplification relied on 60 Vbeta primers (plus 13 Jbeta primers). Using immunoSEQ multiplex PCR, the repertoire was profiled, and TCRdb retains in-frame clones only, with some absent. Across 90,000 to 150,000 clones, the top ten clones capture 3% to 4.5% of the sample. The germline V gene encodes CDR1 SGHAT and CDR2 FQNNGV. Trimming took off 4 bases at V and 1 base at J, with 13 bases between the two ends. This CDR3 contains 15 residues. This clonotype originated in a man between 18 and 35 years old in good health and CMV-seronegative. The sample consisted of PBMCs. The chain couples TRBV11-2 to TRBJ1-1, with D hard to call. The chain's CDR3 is CASSYSVLGNTEAFF. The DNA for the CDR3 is TGTGCCAGCAGCTACTCTGTCCTCGGGAACACTGAAGCTTTCTTT.